This T cell receptor (beta chain) was obtained from a study of regulatory T cells in long-lasting Graves disease. Study observations and caveats: Shared public clonotypes totalled 2,741 in persistent patients, compared with 966 in new patients.

The CDR3 totals 16 residues. V was cut by 1 base and J by 0 bases, with 10 bases left in between. CDR1 PRHDT and CDR2 FYEKMQ come from the germline V gene (reference sequence). With iRepertoire HTBI primers and Arm-PCR of CDR3 regions, TCR beta libraries were built. MiXCR, applied by TCRdb to the multiplex PCR reads, yields one record per CDR3 protein. The repertoire holds under 700,000 distinct CDR3 sequences, with 16% as singletons. This clonotype was observed a single time. What it binds is not known. A read error may be the cause here, since a much bigger clone is one base away. Time point denoted: newly diagnosed GD, antithyroid drugs for less than 3 months. Extracted RNA from PBMCs served as the source of the TCR library. The same specimen was also included in a second study, on T cells in Graves' hyperthyroidism and ophthalmopathy. Per that paper: Researchers ran a first-round RT-PCR on the TCR CDR3 using the HTBI primer set. Classification by a 13 V-J model distinguished ophthalmopathy from stable hyperthyroidism.

This receptor was taken from a woman aged 35-65 years with Graves disease. The sequencing used peripheral blood mononuclear cells (PBMCs), collected at new diagnosis, from a patient treated with antithyroid drugs. This chain uses TRBV13 with TRBJ2-1; D not certain. The chain's CDR3 is CASSLDPASSYNEQFF. The CDR3 nucleotides are TGTGCCAGCAGCTTAGATCCCGCAAGCTCCTACAATGAGCAGTTCTTC.